The 3 T cell receptor beta chains in this list originate from one sample, sequenced in a study of breast tumors, draining lymph nodes, adjacent tissues. TCRdb independently ran MiXCR on the multiplex PCR reads; one entry per CDR3 protein. The data show over 15,000 distinct CDR3 sequences, about half seen once. Sample: tumor-adjacent breast tissue. The receptors derive from a female donor with breast cancer. Some clones in this sample may be carry-over from other donors' samples.

This clonotype was seen at least ten times. The chain joins TRBV27 to TRBJ2-7, with TRBD1 matching over 7 bases. CDR1 and CDR2 (germline): MNHEY, SMNVEV (reference sequence). V gave up 2 bases and J gave up 6 bases; unmatched junction bases: 4. This CDR3 comprises 13 residues. This CDR3 reads CASSLMTGTEQYF. CDR3 DNA: TGTGCCAGCAGTTTAATGACAGGGACCGAGCAGTACTTC.

Concerning this clonotype itself: A much larger clonotype is one base distant, so this may be a read error. The chain is built from TRBV20-1 and TRBJ2-1; D uncertain. Germline-derived CDR1 and CDR2 are DFQATT and SNEGSKA (reference sequence). The CDR3 is 11 residues long. The CDR3 protein is CSACRTGSQSF. CDR3 DNA sequence: TGCAGTGCTTGTAGAACTGGATCGCAGTCCTTC.

The chain recombines TRBV29-1 with TRBJ1-4; TRBD1 matches 7 bases. The ends lost 4 bases at V and 8 bases at J; junction bases unmatched: 10. The length of the CDR3 is 14 residues. The germline V gene has CDR1 SQVTM and CDR2 ANQGSEA. DNA for the CDR3: TGCAGCGTTGGACAGGGAGCGGGATGGGAAAAACTGTTTTTT. It is translated as CSVGQGAGWEKLFF.